This section outlines one T cell receptor (beta chain) sequence together with its context. Which antigen it targets is not known. Base qualities were left out, and no much larger clone turns up one base away. TCRbeta CDR3 regions were amplified from genomic DNA using the immunoSEQ Assay, a bias-controlled multiplex PCR. As for the authors' bioinformatics: Within the assay, amplification of reference gene primers was used to estimate how many nucleated cells each sample contained. To quantify the absolute abundance of each unique TCRbeta CDR3 rearrangement, sequence reads were collapsed and filtered. For each sample, productive Simpson clonality was calculated as the square root of Simpson's diversity index over productive rearrangements. TCRdb retrieved this table from immuneACCESS and kept in-frame rearrangements only. Not all clones are present; in checked studies, unresolved V genes account for under half, and no reason is known for the remainder. From that table come the V and J calls and clone size; the DNA was used to work out D and trimming. The sample has fewer than 100,000 clones on record, approximately 78% of them singletons. Around 29% of the sample comes from the top ten.

This sample stems from a study of blood T cell repertoires in COVID-19 (dated by TCRdb to about 2020). Some background on the complete study: Samples from collaborators originated in the United States, Italy and Spain and spanned both the acute and convalescent phases of COVID-19. The material from the prospective study consisted of cDNA or gDNA derived from T cells, B-cell-depleted T cells, or PBMCs. The dataset comprised deeply sampled blood TCRbeta repertoires from subjects exposed to, actively infected with, or recovered from COVID-19. A freely available public database, intended as a resource for researchers studying the immune response to SARS-CoV-2, is where the repertoires were released. The samples were drawn from the first 160 participants of the ongoing ImmuneRACE study and from more than 1,000 subjects provided by 6 global collaborators. A de-identified subject ID, COVID-19 status, age in years and sex were almost always included in the sample metadata. HLA class I and class II types, where available, came from metadata supplied by the sample provider rather than from assay-based typing. The research as a whole found: The quantity of clinical and demographic metadata differed by source and by participant and was supplied without curation.

Whole blood was collected in K2EDTA tubes by collaborating institutions according to the institutions' own protocols. For TCRbeta analysis, collaborators shipped samples in one of three forms: frozen whole blood, isolated PBMCs, or DNA extracted from either of those sample types. Here V drops 6 bases and J drops 5 bases, and the junction holds 4 bases not matched to any gene. The CDR3, cysteine through phenylalanine, is 14 amino acids long. Just CDR3 DNA is preserved here, 42 bases in frame from base 1. Looking up the germline V gene yields CDR1 ENHRY and CDR2 SYGVKD. The V and J genes are TRBV10-3 and TRBJ2-3; 11 junctional bases match TRBD2. The specimen was peripheral blood. This receptor was identified in a human donor in a cohort sampled during active COVID-19. This receptor carries the CDR3 CAIRLAGVIDTQYF. At the DNA level, the sequence is TGTGCCATCAGACTAGCGGGGGTGATAGATACGCAGTATTTT.